These 18 T cell receptor beta chains share one sample of origin, sequenced in a study of blood T cell repertoires in COVID-19 (dated by TCRdb to about 2020). Library preparation was by the immunoSEQ multiplex PCR assay. In TCRdb, the immuneACCESS table is reduced to in-frame sequences with V and J assigned. These tables do not hold every clone; where another copy was compared, an unresolved V gene accounts for under half, and the others remain unexplained. The sample has roughly 100,000 clones on record, about 86% of them singletons. Less than 45% of the sample goes to the ten largest clones. The sample consisted of peripheral blood. Receptors were obtained from a man of 80 years or more with acute or convalescent COVID-19.

The table lists this clone with a count of one. The rearrangement links TRBV20-1 to TRBJ2-5, with TRBD2 matching over 11 bases. CDR3 length equals 19 residues. The germline V gene encodes CDR1 DFQATT and CDR2 SNEGSKA (reference sequence). J was trimmed by 2 bases and V by 3 bases; bases with no gene match: 17. The CDR3 sequence is CSASGVGASGRIVQETQYF. DNA of the CDR3: TGCAGTGCTAGTGGCGTAGGGGCTAGCGGGAGGATAGTACAAGAGACCCAGTACTTC.

Remarks on this clone: The junction differs from germline at one of its ends, possibly a read error. The genes are TRBV6-6 and TRBJ1-5, with D possibly TRBD1 on 6 matching bases. Germline CDR1 MNHNY, CDR2 SVGAGI (reference sequence). CDR3 length: 14 amino acids. The CDR3 nucleotides read TGTGCCAGCAGTTACAGTTTCCAGGGGCCACATTTAAATTTT. This translates into CASSYSFQGPHLNF.

This rearrangement joins TRBV30 to TRBJ2-5, with 11 bases identical to TRBD1. This CDR3 spans 18 amino acids. CDR1 is GTSNPN and CDR2 is SVGIG in the germline V gene (reference sequence). V lost 4 bases and J lost 3; bases outside the gene matches: 16. DNA of the CDR3: TGTGCCTGGACCCTTAATGTCGCGGGGACAGGGGGAGAAGAGACCCAGTACTTC. Encoded protein: CAWTLNVAGTGGEETQYF.

J is TRBJ1-1 and V is TRBV6-5; D unresolved. V lost 5 bases to trimming and J lost 1 base, with 11 bases between them. Germline assignment: CDR1 MNHEY and CDR2 SVGAGI. There are 14 residues in the CDR3. CDR3 loop: CASSREEWNTEAFF. The CDR3 nucleotides are TGTGCCAGCAGTAGGGAGGAATGGAACACTGAAGCTTTCTTT.

The genes are TRBV7-8 and TRBJ1-1; D may be TRBD1 (6 bases). The germline V and J ends were trimmed by 1 base and 1 base, with 10 bases remaining between them. Germline assignment: CDR1 SGHVS and CDR2 FQNEAQ. The CDR3 sequence is 15 residues long. The DNA for the CDR3 is TGTGCCAGCAGCTTAGTCGACAGGAAGAACACTGAAGCTTTCTTT. Protein product: CASSLVDRKNTEAFF.

This clone came up a few times. The V call is TRBV29-1, the J call TRBJ2-5; D is possibly TRBD2 (6 bases). CDR1 and CDR2 (germline): SQVTM, ANQGSEA. V was trimmed by 4 bases and J by 5 bases, leaving 20 bases between them. CDR3 length: 15 amino acids. In DNA, the CDR3 is TGCAGCGTTGGGGGACCTAGCGTGAGAAGGGAGACCCAGTACTTC. It yields the protein CSVGGPSVRRETQYF.

The chain links TRBV19 to TRBJ2-5, with TRBD1 matching over 7 bases. The trim removed 1 base at V and 5 bases at J, leaving 10 bases unmatched. CDR3 length equals 16 residues. Germline V gene lookup returns CDR1 LNHDA and CDR2 SQIVND (reference sequence). In DNA, the CDR3 is TGTGCCAGTAGTATAGGGACAGGCCTGGCAGGGGAGACCCAGTACTTC. It specifies CASSIGTGLAGETQYF. Drawing the rest from reference TRBV19 and TRBJ2-5, the complete variable domain is DGGITQSPKYLFRKEGQNVTLSCEQNLNHDAMYWYRQDPGQGLRLIYYSQIVNDFQKGDIAEGYSVSREKKESFPLTVTSAQKNPTAFYLCASSIGTGLAGETQYFGPGTRLLVL.

V is TRBV5-1 and J is TRBJ2-7, with a tentative D call TRBD1 (5 bases). Germline-derived CDR1 and CDR2 are SGHRS and YFSETQ. This CDR3 has 19 residues. V was cut by 0 bases and J by 6 bases, with 28 bases left in between. The CDR3 DNA sequence: TGCGCCAGCAGCTTGGCGCGGACACATCGGCAGTTGGAGAGTGTCGAGCAGTACTTC. This translates into CASSLARTHRQLESVEQYF.

V usage is TRBV27 and J usage is TRBJ2-7; 7 bases align to TRBD1. CDR3 length: 16 amino acids. The junction had 15 bases not matched to a gene; V was cut back by 7 bases and J by 3 bases. CDR1 MNHEY and CDR2 SMNVEV come from the germline V gene (reference sequence). In DNA, the CDR3 is TGTGCCAGCAACCCTTCGAGGGGGCAGGGTAGCTACGAGCAGTACTTC. Residues: CASNPSRGQGSYEQYF.

The chain has TRBV24-1 and TRBJ2-3; 13 positions agree with TRBD2. Per germline, CDR1 KGHDR and CDR2 SFDVKD. J lost 5 bases, V lost 4 bases, and 2 bases had no gene match. The CDR3 spans 15 residues. CDR3 residues: CATSDGLAGVDTQYF. CDR3 DNA: TGTGCCACCAGTGACGGACTAGCGGGAGTAGATACGCAGTATTTT.

The J gene is TRBJ1-6, the V gene TRBV28; 7 nucleotides line up with TRBD1. This CDR3 has 15 amino acids. Germline values: CDR1 MDHEN, CDR2 SYDVKM. V gave up 3 bases and J gave up 5 bases; unmatched junction bases: 4. This chain's CDR3 is CASSLWDRNNSPLHF. The CDR3 region has the DNA TGTGCCAGCAGTTTGTGGGACAGAAATAATTCACCCCTCCACTTT.

The chain has TRBV28 and TRBJ1-2, with 8 bases that match TRBD1. From germline, CDR1 is MDHEN and CDR2 SYDVKM. The CDR3 loop spans 15 amino acids. V gave up 5 bases and J gave up 4 bases; unmatched junction bases: 9. The CDR3 nucleotides are TGTGCCAGCAGTGGTCGGACAGGGCTGGGCTATGGCTACACCTTC. It yields the protein CASSGRTGLGYGYTF.

The chain employs TRBV3-1 (or the pseudogene TRBV3-2) and TRBJ2-5; 7 bases map to TRBD2. Germline-derived CDR1 and CDR2 are LGHDT and YNNKEL (reference sequence). This CDR3 comprises 17 residues. V lost 0 bases and J lost 4; bases outside the gene matches: 11. The CDR3 DNA sequence: TGTGCCAGCAGCCAAGATGACGTAGCGGGCCCTCGAGAGACCCAGTACTTC. Translation gives CASSQDDVAGPRETQYF.

Regarding this clone: Compared with germline, one end of the junction differs, possibly owing to a read error. V is TRBV7-6 and J is TRBJ1-1; 11 bases fit TRBD1. CDR3 size: 11 residues. Germline V CDR1 and CDR2: SGHVS, FNYEAQ. CDR3 DNA: TGTGCCAGCAGCTCGGGACAGGGGGGATCCTTT. Its translation is CASSSGQGGSF.

The chain couples TRBV29-1 to TRBJ1-2; 9 bases align to TRBD1. Germline CDR1 reads SQVTM; CDR2 reads ANQGSEA. The CDR3 has 15 amino acids. V shed 4 bases, J shed 9 bases, and the junction held 15 bases outside the gene matches. The DNA for the CDR3 is TGCAGCGTTGTATCTCCGGGACAGGGCCGTGGAAGCTACACCTTC. It yields the protein CSVVSPGQGRGSYTF. The variable domain in full, with the rest retrieved from reference TRBV29-1 and TRBJ1-2, is SAVISQKPSRDICQRGTSLTIQCQVDSQVTMMFWYRQQPGQSLTLIATANQGSEATYESGFVIDKFPISRPNLTFSTLTVSNMSPEDSSIYLCSVVSPGQGRGSYTFGSGTRLTVV.

The chain has TRBV19 and TRBJ1-2, with a tentative D call TRBD1 (5 bases). V lost 6 bases and J lost 8, with 34 bases in between. CDR3 length equals 19 residues. The V gene's germline CDR1 is LNHDA and CDR2 SQIVND (reference sequence). The CDR3 reads CASSPLLRRRLGGLRGYTF. CDR3 sequence (DNA): TGTGCCAGTAGCCCCCTCTTGCGTAGGCGTTTGGGGGGGTTAAGAGGCTACACCTTC.

The chain combines TRBV11-2 with TRBJ1-2, with D possibly being TRBD1 (6 bases). CDR1 and CDR2 from the germline V gene are SGHAT and FQNNGV. CDR3 size: 17 residues. The V end was cut by 5 bases, the J end by 4 bases, with 23 bases between. The CDR3 loop reads CASSRTMGGALGYGYTF. The CDR3 DNA sequence: TGTGCCAGCAGCCGAACGATGGGGGGGGCATTGGGCTATGGCTACACCTTC.

Here the CDR3 DNA reads TGTGCCAGCAGCCGAGGGGGCCTGGCTGAAGCTTTCTTT. Protein sequence: CASSRGGLAEAFF. The chain employs TRBV5-4 and TRBJ1-1; 7 bases match TRBD1. CDR3 length equals 13 residues. The germline CDR1 and CDR2 sequences are SGHNT and YYREEE (reference sequence). The V segment lost 4 bases and the J segment 6 bases; nucleotides outside the gene matches: 6.